A few counts support the clone carrying this T cell receptor beta chain. The sample originates from a study of OX40 agonist ivuxolimab in advanced cancers. Libraries were prepared by immunoSEQ multiplex PCR; TCRdb keeps only in-frame clonotypes and omits some of them. The sample shows about 25,000 clones, 65% to 90% of them seen only once. The CDR3 loop spans 16 amino acids. Germline CDR1 and CDR2: GTSNPN and SVGIG (reference sequence). Trimming pared 1 base from V and 9 bases from J, leaving 22 bases between. The origin of this receptor is an adult with an advanced solid tumor such as melanoma, head and neck, liver or kidney cancer. The sequencing here drew on CD4+ or CD8+ T cells sorted from blood, taken in a trial of the OX40 agonist ivuxolimab. The genes are TRBV30 and TRBJ1-5; TRBD1 is a possible D gene (6 bases). The CDR3 reads CAWSAQVGQSYRPQHF. CDR3 coding DNA: TGTGCCTGGAGTGCACAGGTTGGACAGTCCTATCGGCCCCAGCATTTT.